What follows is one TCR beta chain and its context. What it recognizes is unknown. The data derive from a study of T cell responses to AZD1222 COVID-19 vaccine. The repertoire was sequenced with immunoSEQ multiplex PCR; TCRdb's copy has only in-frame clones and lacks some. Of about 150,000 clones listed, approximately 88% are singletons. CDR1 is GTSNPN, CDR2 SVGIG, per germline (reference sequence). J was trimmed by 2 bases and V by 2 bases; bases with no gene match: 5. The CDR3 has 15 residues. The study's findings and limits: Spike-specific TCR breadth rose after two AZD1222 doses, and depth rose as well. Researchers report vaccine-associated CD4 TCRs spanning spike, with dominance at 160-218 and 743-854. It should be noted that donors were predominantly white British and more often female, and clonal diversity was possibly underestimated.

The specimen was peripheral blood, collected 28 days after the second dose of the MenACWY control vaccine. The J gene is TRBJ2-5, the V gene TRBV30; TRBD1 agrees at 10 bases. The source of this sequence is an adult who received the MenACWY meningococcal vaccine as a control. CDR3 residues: CAWSKGQGEQETQYF. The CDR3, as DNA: TGTGCCTGGAGTAAAGGACAGGGGGAGCAAGAGACCCAGTACTTC.